The source of this T cell receptor beta chain is a study of T cell responses to AZD1222 COVID-19 vaccine. General study points: Just a handful of AZD1222 recipients tested seropositive at baseline.

The germline V gene has CDR1 SGHTA and CDR2 FQGNSA. V lost 1 base and J 8 bases, leaving 12 bases between the germline ends. The CDR3 length is 14 residues. On this clone: Its antigen remains unidentified.

TCRdb's table, derived via immunoSEQ multiplex PCR, lists solely in-frame clones and lacks some. The data contain approximately 140,000 clones, approximately 90% of them singletons. The chain recombines TRBV7-2 with TRBJ2-1; TRBD1 might be the D (5 bases). The input for sequencing was peripheral blood, taken 28 days after the second AZD1222 dose. This sequence originates from an adult who received the AZD1222 COVID-19 vaccine. The CDR3 region is CASSLGGRVDEQFF. The CDR3 region has the DNA TGTGCCAGCAGCTTAGGGGGCAGGGTCGATGAGCAGTTCTTC.